This T cell receptor (beta chain) was observed in a study of cytomegalovirus exposure and HLA in healthy donors. Study context: The early release's HLA-typed donors yielded tens of millions of unique TCRs. Regarding the study as a whole: Some segments of the V type, notably TRBV6-2 and TRBV6-3, were excluded as indistinguishable.

This CDR3 has 11 residues. The germline gives CDR1 LNHDA, CDR2 SQIVND (reference sequence). The ends were cut back, 6 bases at V and 8 bases at J, with 11 bases in the middle. For this clone: Its antigen remains unknown.

PCR used 60 Vbeta primers and 13 Jbeta primers. The method was immunoSEQ multiplex PCR; TCRdb's version includes in-frame clones alone and lacks a portion of them. The data hold roughly 150,000 clones, with around 80% observed a single time. V usage is TRBV19 and J usage is TRBJ2-7; tentative D call: TRBD1 (6 bases). This receptor was obtained from a man aged 25-40 years in good health. The material sequenced was PBMCs. Here the CDR3 reads CASSHRDQQYF. CDR3 coding DNA: TGTGCCAGTAGCCACAGGGACCAGCAGTACTTC.